These T cell receptor beta chains were read from a single sample in a study of T cells in localized non-small cell lung cancer. Clones were read by immunoSEQ multiplex PCR, and TCRdb kept only the in-frame ones, dropping some. The profile shows fewer than 30,000 clones, around 85% of them singletons. The specimen comprised peripheral blood, sampled before any cancer treatment. The origin of the receptors is a woman aged 40 to 75 with stage I lung adenocarcinoma. CDR3s include the opening cysteine and the closing phenylalanine or tryptophan. Size is omitted from some rows. Given values are once, few, many or a class for expanded clones.

v_call,clone_size,j_call,cdr3_aa
TRBV4-1,.,TRBJ1-3,CASSRSGDSGNTIYF
TRBV7-2,.,TRBJ1-3,CASSLLGRSSGNTIYF
TRBV7-2,.,TRBJ2-7,CASSLVQEDEQYF
TRBV7-2,once,TRBJ2-3,CASSFSGRDTQYF
TRBV19,.,TRBJ1-1,CASNLRGGEAFF
TRBV18,once,.,CASSPSGLTYEQYF
TRBV5-6,.,TRBJ2-5,CASSLTGLGSQETQYF
TRBV2,few,TRBJ1-3,CASRGGVFSGNTIYF
TRBV7-9,.,TRBJ2-5,CASSLNLVGGGQETQYF
TRBV7-2,.,TRBJ2-5,CASSPVPWQETQYF
TRBV11-2,.,TRBJ2-6,CASSLVPYGGLDVLTF
TRBV6-5,.,TRBJ2-3,CASSPGTGRYTQYF
TRBV7-3,.,TRBJ2-3,CASSPTSGETDTQYF
TRBV7-9,.,TRBJ2-2,CASSLRQGNTGELFF
TRBV18,.,TRBJ2-5,CASSRAWTSKETQYF
TRBV7-2,.,TRBJ2-3,CASSLDRPGTDTQYF
TRBV15,.,TRBJ1-4,CATSRTVGEKLFF
TRBV11-3,.,TRBJ2-2,CASSLSDRASGELFF
TRBV4-3,.,TRBJ1-5,CASSQAERQPQHF
TRBV15,.,TRBJ1-2,CATSGWGELIYGYTF
TRBV7-2,.,TRBJ2-2,CASSLESGTGELFF